The sample holds many counts of the clone carrying this T cell receptor beta chain. Its antigen remains unknown. This entry comes from a study of breast tumors, draining lymph nodes, adjacent tissues. General study points: Compared with basal-like, luminal-like tumors shared significantly more repertoire with nontumor tissue. The data were judged consistent with most tumor T cells coming from lymph node and expanding in tumor. Tumor TCR diversity was below lymph nodes but above nontumor tissue.

Axillary draining lymph nodes of breast cancer patients supplied the node samples. TCRdb processed the multiplex PCR reads anew with MiXCR; each CDR3 protein has one entry. The data show 200,000 to 250,000 distinct CDR3 sequences, under 35% seen once. This CDR3 is 16 amino acids long. Germline lookup yields CDR1 ENHRY and CDR2 SYGVKD. Trimming pared 0 bases from V and 6 bases from J, leaving 15 bases between. What was sequenced was axillary lymph node tissue. V usage is TRBV10-3 and J usage is TRBJ2-1; D gene ambiguous. The receptor was isolated from a female donor with breast cancer. Some clones in this sample may be carry-over from other donors' samples. The CDR3 is CAISESKGLVFNEQFF. In nucleotides, the CDR3 is TGTGCCATCAGTGAGTCGAAAGGGCTAGTCTTCAATGAGCAGTTCTTC.